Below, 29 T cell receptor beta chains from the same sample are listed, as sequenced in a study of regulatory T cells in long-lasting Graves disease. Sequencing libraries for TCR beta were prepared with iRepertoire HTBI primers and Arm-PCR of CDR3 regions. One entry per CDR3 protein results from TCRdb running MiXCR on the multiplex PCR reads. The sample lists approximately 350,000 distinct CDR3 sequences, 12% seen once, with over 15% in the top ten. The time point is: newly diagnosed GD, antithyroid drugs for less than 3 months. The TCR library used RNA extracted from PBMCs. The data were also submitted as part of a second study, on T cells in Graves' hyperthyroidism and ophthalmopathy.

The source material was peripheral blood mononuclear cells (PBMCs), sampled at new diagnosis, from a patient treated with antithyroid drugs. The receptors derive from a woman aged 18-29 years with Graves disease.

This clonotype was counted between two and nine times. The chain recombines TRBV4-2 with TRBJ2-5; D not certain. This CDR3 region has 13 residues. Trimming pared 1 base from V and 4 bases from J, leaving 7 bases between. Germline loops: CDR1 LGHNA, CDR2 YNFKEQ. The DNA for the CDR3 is TGTGCCAGCAGCCAAGGTCTAGGAGAGACCCAGTACTTC. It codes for CASSQGLGETQYF.

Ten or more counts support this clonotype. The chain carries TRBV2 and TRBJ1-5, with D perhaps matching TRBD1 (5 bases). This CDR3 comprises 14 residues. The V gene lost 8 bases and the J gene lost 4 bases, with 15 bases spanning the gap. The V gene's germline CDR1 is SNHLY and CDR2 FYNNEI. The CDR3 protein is CASGLDSANQPQHF. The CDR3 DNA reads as TGTGCCAGCGGACTCGACAGCGCGAATCAGCCCCAGCATTTT.

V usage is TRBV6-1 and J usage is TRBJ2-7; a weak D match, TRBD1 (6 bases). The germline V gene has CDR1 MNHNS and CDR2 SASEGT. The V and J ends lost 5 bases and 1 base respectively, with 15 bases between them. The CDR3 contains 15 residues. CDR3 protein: CASSNMPDSSYEQYV. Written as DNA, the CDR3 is TGTGCCAGCAGTAATATGCCGGACAGTTCCTACGAGCAGTACGTC.

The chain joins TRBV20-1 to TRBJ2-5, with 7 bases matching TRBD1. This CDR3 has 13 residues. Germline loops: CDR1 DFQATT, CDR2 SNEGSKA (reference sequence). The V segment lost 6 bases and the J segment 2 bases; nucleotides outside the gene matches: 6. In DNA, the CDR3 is TGCAGTGCGTTAGGACAGGAACAAGAGACCCAGTACTTC. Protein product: CSALGQEQETQYF.

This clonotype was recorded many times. The CDR3 nucleotides are TGTGCCAGCTCACGAGGGACAGCTGAAGCTTTCTTT. This gives the protein CASSRGTAEAFF. The rearrangement links TRBV18 to TRBJ1-1; TRBD1 aligns across 7 bases. CDR1 and CDR2 (germline): KGHSH, LQKENI. V was pared by 4 bases and J by 6 bases, with 2 bases of the junction left unmatched. CDR3 length: 12 amino acids.

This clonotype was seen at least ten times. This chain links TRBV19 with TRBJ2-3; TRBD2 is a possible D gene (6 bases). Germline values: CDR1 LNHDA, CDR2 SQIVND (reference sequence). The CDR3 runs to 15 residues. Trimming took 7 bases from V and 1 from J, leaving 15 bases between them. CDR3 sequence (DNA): TGTGCCAGTACCGGCTCTAGCGCCCGCACAGATACGCAGTATTTT. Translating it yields CASTGSSARTDTQYF.

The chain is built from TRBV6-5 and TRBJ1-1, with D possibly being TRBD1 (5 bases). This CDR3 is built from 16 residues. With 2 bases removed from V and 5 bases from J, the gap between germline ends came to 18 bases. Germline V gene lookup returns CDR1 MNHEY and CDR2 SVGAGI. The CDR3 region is CASSYVGREGRTEAFF. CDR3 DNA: TGTGCCAGCAGTTACGTTGGCAGGGAAGGAAGAACTGAAGCTTTCTTT.

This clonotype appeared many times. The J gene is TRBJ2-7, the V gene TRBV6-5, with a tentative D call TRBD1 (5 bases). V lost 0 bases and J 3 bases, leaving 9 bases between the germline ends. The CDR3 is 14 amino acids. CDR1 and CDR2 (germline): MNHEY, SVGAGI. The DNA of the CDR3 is TGTGCCAGCAGTTACTCGGGCAGGGTCTACGAGCAGTACTTC. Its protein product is CASSYSGRVYEQYF.

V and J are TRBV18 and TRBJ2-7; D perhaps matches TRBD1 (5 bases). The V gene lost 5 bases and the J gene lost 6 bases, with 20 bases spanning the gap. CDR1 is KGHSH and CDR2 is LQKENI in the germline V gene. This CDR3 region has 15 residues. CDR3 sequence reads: CASSDGAKVHSEQYV. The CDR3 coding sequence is TGTGCCAGCTCAGATGGGGCGAAGGTACATTCCGAGCAGTACGTC.

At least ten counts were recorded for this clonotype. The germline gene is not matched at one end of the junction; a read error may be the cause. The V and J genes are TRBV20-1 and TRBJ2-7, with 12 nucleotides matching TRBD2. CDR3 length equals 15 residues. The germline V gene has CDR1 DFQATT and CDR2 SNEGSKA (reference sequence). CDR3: CSARGPSGRAYEQYF. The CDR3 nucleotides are TGCAGTGCCAGAGGACCTAGCGGGAGGGCCTACGAGCAGTACTTC.

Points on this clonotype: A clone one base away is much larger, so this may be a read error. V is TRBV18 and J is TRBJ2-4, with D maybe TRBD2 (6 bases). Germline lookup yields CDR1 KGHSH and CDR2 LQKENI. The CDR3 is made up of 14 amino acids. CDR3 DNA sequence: TGTGTCAGCTCCCTCGCGGGGTCCAAAAACATTCAGTACTTC. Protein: CVSSLAGSKNIQYF.

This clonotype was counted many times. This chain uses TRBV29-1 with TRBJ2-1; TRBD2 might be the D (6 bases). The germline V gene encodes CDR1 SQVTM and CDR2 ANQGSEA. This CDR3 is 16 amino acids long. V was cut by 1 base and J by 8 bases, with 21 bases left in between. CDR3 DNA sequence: TGCAGCGTTGAAGGAACTCGGGCGGGGTGGGGCGATGAGCAGTTCTTC. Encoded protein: CSVEGTRAGWGDEQFF.

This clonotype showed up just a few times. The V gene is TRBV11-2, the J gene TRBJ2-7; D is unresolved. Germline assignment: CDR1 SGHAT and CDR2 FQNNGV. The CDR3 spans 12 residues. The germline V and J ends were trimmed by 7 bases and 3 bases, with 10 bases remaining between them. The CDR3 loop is CASTFEGYEQYF. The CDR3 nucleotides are TGTGCCAGCACCTTTGAAGGCTACGAGCAGTACTTC.

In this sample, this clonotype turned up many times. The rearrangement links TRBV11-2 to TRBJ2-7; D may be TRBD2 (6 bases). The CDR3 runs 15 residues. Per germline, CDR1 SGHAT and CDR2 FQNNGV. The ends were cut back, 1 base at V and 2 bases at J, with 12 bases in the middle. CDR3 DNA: TGTGCCAGCAGCTTAGGTAGGGACTTAACCTACGAGCAGTACTTC. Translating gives CASSLGRDLTYEQYF.

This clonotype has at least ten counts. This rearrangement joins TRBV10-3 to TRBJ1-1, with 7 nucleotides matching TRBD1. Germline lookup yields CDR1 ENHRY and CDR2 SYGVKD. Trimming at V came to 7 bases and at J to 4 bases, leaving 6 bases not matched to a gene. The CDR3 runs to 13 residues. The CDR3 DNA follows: TGTGCCATCAAAACAGGGGAAGGCACTGAAGCTTTCTTT. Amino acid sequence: CAIKTGEGTEAFF.

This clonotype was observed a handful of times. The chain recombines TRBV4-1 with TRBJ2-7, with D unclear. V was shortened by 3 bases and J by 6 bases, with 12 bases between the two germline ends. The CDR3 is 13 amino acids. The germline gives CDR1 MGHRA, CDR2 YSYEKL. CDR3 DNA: TGCGCCAGCAGCCAGGGCAGGCTGCCCGAGCAGTACTTC. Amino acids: CASSQGRLPEQYF.

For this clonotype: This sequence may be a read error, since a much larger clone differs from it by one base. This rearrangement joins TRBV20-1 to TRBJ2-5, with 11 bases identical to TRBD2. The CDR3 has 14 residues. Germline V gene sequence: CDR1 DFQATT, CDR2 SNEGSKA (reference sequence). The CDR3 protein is CSARLAGGRETQHF. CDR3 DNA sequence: TGCAGTGCTCGGCTAGCGGGGGGCCGGGAGACCCAGCACTTC.

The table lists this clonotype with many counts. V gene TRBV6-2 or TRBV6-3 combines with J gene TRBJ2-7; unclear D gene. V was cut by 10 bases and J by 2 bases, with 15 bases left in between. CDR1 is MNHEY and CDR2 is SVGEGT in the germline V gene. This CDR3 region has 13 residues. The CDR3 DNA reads TGTGCCACCTCTTACGGGCAACCCTACGAGCAGTACTTC. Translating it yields CATSYGQPYEQYF.

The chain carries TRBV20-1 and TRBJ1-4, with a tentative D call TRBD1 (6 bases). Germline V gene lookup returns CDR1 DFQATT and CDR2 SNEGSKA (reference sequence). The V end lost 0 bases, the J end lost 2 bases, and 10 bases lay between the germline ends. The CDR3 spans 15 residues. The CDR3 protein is CSARDLRGTNEKLFF. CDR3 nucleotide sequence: TGCAGTGCTAGAGATCTCAGGGGCACTAATGAAAAACTGTTTTTT.

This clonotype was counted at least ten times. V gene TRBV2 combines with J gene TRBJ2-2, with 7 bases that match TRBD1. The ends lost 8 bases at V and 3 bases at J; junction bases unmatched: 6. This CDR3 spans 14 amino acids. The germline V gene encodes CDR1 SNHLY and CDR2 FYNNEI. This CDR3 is CASAGTDYTGELFF. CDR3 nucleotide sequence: TGTGCCAGCGCCGGGACAGATTACACCGGGGAGCTGTTTTTT.

This chain's CDR3 is CASSPTPLAGYNEQFF. The CDR3 bases are TGTGCCAGCAGCCCGACCCCGCTAGCGGGCTACAATGAGCAGTTCTTC. The V gene is TRBV5-4, the J gene TRBJ2-1; 8 bases align to TRBD2. V trimming: 4 bases; J trimming: 3 bases; junction bases outside the gene matches: 9. From germline, CDR1 is SGHNT and CDR2 YYREEE (reference sequence). The CDR3 loop spans 16 amino acids.

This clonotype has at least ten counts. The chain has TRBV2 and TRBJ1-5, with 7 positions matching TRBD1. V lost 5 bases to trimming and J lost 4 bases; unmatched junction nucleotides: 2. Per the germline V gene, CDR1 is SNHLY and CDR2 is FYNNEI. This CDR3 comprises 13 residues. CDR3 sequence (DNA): TGTGCCAGCAGTTCGACAGGGAATCAGCCCCAGCATTTT. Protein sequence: CASSSTGNQPQHF.

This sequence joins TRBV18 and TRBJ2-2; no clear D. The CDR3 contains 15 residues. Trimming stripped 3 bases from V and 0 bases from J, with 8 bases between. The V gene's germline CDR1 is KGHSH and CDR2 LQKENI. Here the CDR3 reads CASSPVPANTGELFF. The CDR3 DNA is TGTGCCAGCTCACCGGTCCCCGCGAACACCGGGGAGCTGTTTTTT. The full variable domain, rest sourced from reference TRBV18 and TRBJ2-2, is NAGVMQNPRHLVRRRGQEARLRCSPMKGHSHVYWYRQLPEEGLKFMVYLQKENIIDESGMPKERFSAEFPKEGPSILRIQQVVRGDSAAYFCASSPVPANTGELFFGEGSRLTVL.

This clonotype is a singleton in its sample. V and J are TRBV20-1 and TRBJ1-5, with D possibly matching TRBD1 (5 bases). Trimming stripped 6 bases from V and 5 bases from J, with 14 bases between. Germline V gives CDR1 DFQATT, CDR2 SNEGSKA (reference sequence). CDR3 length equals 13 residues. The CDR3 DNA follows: TGCAGTGCCCCAAACGGGGGGGATCAGCCCCAGCATTTT. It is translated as CSAPNGGDQPQHF.

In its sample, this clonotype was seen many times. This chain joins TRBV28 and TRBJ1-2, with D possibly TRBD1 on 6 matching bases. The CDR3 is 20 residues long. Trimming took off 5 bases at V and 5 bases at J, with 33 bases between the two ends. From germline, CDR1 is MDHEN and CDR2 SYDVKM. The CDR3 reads CASSVPLTRDSLWGHYGYTF. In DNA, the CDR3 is TGTGCCAGCAGTGTTCCCCTTACCCGAGACAGCCTCTGGGGGCATTATGGCTACACCTTC.

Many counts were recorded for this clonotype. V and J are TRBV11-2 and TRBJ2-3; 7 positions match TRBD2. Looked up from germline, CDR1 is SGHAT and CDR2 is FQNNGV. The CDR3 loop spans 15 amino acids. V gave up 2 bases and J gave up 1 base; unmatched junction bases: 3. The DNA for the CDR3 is TGTGCCAGCAGCTTATCGGGGGGACGCACAGATACGCAGTATTTT. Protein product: CASSLSGGRTDTQYF.

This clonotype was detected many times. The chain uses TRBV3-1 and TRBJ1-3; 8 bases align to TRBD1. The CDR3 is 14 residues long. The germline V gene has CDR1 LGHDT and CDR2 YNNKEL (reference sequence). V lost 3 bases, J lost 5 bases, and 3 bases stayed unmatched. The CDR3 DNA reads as TGTGCCAGCAGCCATTGGGACAGGAGAAACACCATATATTTT. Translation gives CASSHWDRRNTIYF.

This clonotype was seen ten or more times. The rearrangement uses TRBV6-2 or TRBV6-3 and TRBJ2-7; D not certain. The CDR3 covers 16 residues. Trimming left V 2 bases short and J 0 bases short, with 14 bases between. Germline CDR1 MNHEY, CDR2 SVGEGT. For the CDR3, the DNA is TGTGCCAGCAGTTACCGCAGAAAAGTAGCCTCCTACGAGCAGTACGTC. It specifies CASSYRRKVASYEQYV.

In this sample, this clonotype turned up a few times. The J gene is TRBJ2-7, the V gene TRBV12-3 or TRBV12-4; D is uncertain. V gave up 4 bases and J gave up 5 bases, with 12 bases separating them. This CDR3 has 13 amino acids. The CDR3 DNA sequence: TGTGCCAGCAGTTCTTGGGATCCCGACGAGCAGTACTTC. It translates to CASSSWDPDEQYF.